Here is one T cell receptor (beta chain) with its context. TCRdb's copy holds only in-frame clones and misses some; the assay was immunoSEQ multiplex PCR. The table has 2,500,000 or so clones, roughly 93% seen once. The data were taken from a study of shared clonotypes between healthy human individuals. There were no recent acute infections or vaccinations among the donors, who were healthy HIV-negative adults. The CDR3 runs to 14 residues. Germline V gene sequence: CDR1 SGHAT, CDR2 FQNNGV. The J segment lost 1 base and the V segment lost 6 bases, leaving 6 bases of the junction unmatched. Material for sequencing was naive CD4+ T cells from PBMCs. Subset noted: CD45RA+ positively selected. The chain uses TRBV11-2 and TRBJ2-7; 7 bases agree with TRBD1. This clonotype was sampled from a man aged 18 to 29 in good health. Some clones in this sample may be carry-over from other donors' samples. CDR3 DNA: TGTGCCAGCAGAACAACAGGGGCATCCTACGAGCAGTACTTC. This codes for CASRTTGASYEQYF.